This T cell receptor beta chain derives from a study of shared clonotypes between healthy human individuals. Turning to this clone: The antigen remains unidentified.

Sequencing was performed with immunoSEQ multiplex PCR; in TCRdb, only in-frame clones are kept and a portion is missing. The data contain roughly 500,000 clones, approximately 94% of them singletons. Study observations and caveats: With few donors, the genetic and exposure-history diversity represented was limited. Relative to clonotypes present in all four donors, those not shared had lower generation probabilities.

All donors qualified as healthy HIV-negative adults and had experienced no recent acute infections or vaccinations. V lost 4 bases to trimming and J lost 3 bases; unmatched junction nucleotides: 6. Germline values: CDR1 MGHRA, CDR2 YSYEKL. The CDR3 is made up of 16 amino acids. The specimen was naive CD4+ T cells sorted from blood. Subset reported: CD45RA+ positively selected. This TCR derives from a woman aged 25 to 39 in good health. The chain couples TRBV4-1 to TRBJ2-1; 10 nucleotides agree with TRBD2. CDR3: CASSLRTSGNYNEQFF. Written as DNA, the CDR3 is TGCGCCAGCAGCCTTCGGACTAGCGGAAACTACAATGAGCAGTTCTTC.